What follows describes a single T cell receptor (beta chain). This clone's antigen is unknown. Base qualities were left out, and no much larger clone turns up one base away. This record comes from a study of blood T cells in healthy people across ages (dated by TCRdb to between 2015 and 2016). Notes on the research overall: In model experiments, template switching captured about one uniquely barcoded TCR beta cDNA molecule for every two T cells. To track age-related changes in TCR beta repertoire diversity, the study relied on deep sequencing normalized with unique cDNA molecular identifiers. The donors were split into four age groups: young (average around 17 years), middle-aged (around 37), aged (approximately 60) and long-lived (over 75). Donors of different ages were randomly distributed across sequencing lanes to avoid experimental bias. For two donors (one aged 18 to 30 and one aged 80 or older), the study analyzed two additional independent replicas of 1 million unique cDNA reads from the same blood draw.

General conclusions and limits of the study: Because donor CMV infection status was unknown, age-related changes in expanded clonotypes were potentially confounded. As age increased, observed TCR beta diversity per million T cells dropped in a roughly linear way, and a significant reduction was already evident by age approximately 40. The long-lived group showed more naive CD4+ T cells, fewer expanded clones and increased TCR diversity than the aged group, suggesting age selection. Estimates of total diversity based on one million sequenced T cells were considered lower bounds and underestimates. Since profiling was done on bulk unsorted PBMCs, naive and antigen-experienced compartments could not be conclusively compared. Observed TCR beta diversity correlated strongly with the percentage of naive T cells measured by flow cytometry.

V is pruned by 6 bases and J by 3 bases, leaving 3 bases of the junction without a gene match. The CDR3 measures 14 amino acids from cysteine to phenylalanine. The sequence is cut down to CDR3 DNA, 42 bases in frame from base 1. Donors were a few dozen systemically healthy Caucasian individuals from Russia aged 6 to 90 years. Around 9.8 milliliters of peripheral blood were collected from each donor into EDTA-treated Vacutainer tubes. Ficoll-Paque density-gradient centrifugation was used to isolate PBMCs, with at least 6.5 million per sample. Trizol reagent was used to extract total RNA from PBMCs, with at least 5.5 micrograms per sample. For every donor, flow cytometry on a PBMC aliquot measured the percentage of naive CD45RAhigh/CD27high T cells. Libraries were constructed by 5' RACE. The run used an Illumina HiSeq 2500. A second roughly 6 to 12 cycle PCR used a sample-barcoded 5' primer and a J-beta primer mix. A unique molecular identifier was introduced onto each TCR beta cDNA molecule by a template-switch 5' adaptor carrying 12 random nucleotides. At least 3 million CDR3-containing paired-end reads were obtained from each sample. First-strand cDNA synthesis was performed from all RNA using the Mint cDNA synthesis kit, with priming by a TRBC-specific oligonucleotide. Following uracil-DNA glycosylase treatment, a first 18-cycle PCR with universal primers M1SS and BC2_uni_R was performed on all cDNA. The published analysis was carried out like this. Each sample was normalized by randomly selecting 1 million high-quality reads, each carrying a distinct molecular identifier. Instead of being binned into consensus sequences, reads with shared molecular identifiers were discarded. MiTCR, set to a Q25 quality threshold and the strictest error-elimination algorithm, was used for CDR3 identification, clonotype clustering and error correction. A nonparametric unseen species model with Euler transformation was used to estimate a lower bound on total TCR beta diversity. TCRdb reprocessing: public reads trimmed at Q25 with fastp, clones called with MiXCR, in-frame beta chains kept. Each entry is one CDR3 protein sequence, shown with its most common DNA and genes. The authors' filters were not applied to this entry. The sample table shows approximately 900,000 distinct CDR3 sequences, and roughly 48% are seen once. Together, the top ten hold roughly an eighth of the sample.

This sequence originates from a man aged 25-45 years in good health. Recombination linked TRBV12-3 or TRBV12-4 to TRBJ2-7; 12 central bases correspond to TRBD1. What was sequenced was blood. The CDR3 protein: CASRGQGAYYEQYF. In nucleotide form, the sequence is TGTGCCAGCAGGGGACAGGGGGCTTACTACGAGCAGTACTTC.